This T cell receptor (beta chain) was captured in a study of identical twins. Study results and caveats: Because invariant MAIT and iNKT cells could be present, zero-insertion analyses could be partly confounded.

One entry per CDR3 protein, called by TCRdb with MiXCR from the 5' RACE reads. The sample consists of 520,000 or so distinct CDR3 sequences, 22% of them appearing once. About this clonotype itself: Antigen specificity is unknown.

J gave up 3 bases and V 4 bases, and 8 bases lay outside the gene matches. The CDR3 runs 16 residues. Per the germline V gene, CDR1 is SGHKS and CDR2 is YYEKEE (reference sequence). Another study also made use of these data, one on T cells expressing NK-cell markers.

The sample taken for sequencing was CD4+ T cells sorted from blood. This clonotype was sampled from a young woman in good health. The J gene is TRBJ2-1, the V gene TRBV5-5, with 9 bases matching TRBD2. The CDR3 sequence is CASSPASGVYYNEQFF. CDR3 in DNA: TGTGCCAGCAGCCCAGCTAGCGGGGTTTACTACAATGAGCAGTTCTTC.